What follows describes a single T cell receptor (beta chain). This clone was recorded once. It has no known antigen specificity. No much larger clone is present one base from it, and per-base qualities are unavailable. The source of the sample is a study of control samples from healthy donors and cancer patients (TCRdb year 2020). Libraries were prepared through the immunoSEQ multiplex PCR assay. TCRdb mirrors the immuneACCESS table, restricted to in-frame sequences. Some clones are absent from its copies; in checked studies, under half trace to an unresolved V gene, and the reason for the others is unknown. Within this sample are some 74,000 clones, with roughly 84% of them counted one time only. 5% to 7% of the sample goes to the ten largest clones. The source of this sequence is a woman in her fifties or sixties in good health. The sequencing input was blood.

The DNA is TGTGCCAGCAGCTCAACGGGTAACACTGAAGCTTTCTTT. This sequence encodes CASSSTGNTEAFF. The rearrangement joined TRBV9 to TRBJ1-1, with no confidently assigned D gene. The CDR3 numbers 13 residues from cysteine through phenylalanine. Solely the CDR3 DNA is kept, with 39 bases framed from the first base. The V and J ends are trimmed by 4 bases and 2 bases, leaving 9 bases between them. CDR1 and CDR2 (SGDLS, YYNGEE) derive from the germline V gene.